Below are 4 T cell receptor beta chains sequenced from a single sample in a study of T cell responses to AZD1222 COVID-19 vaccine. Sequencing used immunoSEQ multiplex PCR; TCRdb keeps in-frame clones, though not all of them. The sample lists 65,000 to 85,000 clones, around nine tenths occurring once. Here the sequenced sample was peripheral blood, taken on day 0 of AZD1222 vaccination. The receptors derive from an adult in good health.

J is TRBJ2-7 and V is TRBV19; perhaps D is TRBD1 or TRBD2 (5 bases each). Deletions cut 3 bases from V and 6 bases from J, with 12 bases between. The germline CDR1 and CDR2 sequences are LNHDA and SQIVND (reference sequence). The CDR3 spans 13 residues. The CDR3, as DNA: TGTGCCAGTAGTATTGGGACCGTTCCCGAGCAGTACTTC. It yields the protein CASSIGTVPEQYF.

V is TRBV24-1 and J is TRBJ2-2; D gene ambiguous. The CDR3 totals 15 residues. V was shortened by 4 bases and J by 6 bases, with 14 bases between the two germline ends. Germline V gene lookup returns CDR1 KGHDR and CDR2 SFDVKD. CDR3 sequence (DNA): TGTGCCACCAGTGACCCATCCCTTGGGTCCGGGGAGCTGTTTTTT. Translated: CATSDPSLGSGELFF.

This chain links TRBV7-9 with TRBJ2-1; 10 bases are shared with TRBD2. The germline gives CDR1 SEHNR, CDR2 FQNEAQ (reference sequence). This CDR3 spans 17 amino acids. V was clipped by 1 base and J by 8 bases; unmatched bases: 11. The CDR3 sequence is CASSLEAGLAARDEQFF. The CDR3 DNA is TGTGCCAGCAGCTTAGAGGCTGGACTAGCGGCACGGGATGAGCAGTTCTTC. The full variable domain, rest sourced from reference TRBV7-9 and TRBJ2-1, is DTGVSQNPRHKITKRGQNVTFRCDPISEHNRLYWYRQTLGQGPEFLTYFQNEAQLEKSRLLSDRFSAERPKGSFSTLEIQRTEQGDSAMYLCASSLEAGLAARDEQFFGPGTRLTVL.

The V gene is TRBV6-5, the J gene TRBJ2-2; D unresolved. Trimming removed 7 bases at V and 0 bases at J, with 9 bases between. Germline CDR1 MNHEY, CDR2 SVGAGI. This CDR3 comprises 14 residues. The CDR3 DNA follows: TGTGCCAGCATCACGGCAGCGAACACCGGGGAGCTGTTTTTT. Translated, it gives CASITAANTGELFF.